The 5 T cell receptor beta chains reported below all come from one sample, sequenced in a study of blood T cell repertoires in COVID-19. Sequenced by immunoSEQ multiplex PCR; TCRdb stores in-frame clones only, minus some. The data contain a few hundred thousand clones, 75% to 85% of them singletons. Input material: peripheral blood. The receptors derive from a woman aged 70-85 years with COVID-19, enrolled during active disease.

V gene TRBV10-3 combines with J gene TRBJ1-2, with 9 nucleotides matching TRBD1. The CDR3 is made up of 14 amino acids. Trimming took 4 bases from V and 6 from J; bases not matched to a gene: 6. Germline V gene sequence: CDR1 ENHRY, CDR2 SYGVKD. The CDR3 nucleotides read TGTGCCATCAGTGTAACACAGGGGGCGAATGGCTACACCTTC. Its protein is CAISVTQGANGYTF.

CDR3 loop: CASSFLGQKTEKLFF. The CDR3 nucleotides read TGTGCCAGCAGTTTTCTGGGACAGAAAACCGAAAAACTGTTTTTT. The rearrangement joins TRBV27 to TRBJ1-4; TRBD1 agrees at 7 bases. Germline CDR1 MNHEY, CDR2 SMNVEV (reference sequence). CDR3 length: 15 residues. Germline trimming cut 3 bases from V and 8 bases from J; bases unmatched to any gene: 9.

The V gene is TRBV6-6, the J gene TRBJ1-5, with a possible D match to TRBD1 (6 bases). CDR1 is MNHNY, CDR2 SVGAGI, per germline (reference sequence). The CDR3 loop spans 15 amino acids. Trimming left V 6 bases short and J 0 bases short, with 12 bases between. In DNA form, the CDR3 reads TGTGCCAGCAGCCTGACAGGATATAGCAATCAGCCCCAGCATTTT. Protein product: CASSLTGYSNQPQHF.

The chain employs TRBV9 and TRBJ2-7; perhaps TRBD2 as D (5 bases). Germline CDR1 SGDLS, CDR2 YYNGEE. Deletions cut 2 bases from V and 7 bases from J, with 16 bases between. The CDR3 spans 14 residues. CDR3 nucleotide sequence: TGTGCCAGCAGCGTCGGCCTCCCAACTAGTGAGCAGTACTTC. It is translated as CASSVGLPTSEQYF.

The chain combines TRBV7-8 with TRBJ1-5; TRBD1 aligns across 12 bases. The length of the CDR3 is 15 residues. V lost 4 bases and J lost 7; bases outside the gene matches: 5. Per germline, CDR1 SGHVS and CDR2 FQNEAQ. For the CDR3, the DNA is TGTGCCAGCAGCTGGGGACAGGGGGCTGGGCAGCCCCAGCATTTT. It specifies CASSWGQGAGQPQHF.